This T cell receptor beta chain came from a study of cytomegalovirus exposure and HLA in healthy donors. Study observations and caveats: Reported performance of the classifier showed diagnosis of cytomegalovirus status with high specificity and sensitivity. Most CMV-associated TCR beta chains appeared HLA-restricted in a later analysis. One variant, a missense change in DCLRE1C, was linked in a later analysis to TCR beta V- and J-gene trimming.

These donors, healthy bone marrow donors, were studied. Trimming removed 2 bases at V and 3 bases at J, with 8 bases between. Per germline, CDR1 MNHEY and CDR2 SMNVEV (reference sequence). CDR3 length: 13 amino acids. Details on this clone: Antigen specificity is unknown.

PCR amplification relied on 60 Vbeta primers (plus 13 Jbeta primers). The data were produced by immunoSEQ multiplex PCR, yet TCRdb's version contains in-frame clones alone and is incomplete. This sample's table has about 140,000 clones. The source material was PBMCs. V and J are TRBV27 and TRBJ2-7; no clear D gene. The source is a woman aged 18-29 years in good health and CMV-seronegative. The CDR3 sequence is CASSLGQVYEQYF. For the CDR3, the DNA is TGTGCCAGCAGTTTAGGCCAGGTCTACGAGCAGTACTTC.